This T cell receptor beta chain emerged from a study of response to subunit inactivated influenza vaccine. Points from the study as a whole: There was a suggestion from the authors that each seasonal influenza vaccination recruits few new T cells.

MiXCR, run by TCRdb on the RT-PCR reads, gives a single entry per CDR3 protein. The repertoire consists of about 520,000 distinct CDR3 sequences, with over 25% occurring once and the leading ten covering 1.5% to 2%. J was trimmed by 5 bases and V by 5 bases; bases with no gene match: 10. The CDR3 runs to 15 residues. The germline V gene has CDR1 WNHNN and CDR2 SYGVQD (reference sequence). This clonotype appeared once. Its antigen is as yet unknown. The input for sequencing was CD4+ T cells sorted from PBMCs, taken around 5 days after vaccination. This clonotype was sampled from a man aged 50 to 59 who received an inactivated influenza vaccine. The rearrangement joins TRBV10-1 to TRBJ2-5; TRBD1 agrees at 8 bases. CDR3 protein: CASSPGADRAETQYF. CDR3 bases: TGCGCCAGCAGTCCCGGTGCGGACAGGGCTGAGACCCAGTACTTC.